This T cell receptor (beta chain) was observed in a study of shared clonotypes between healthy human individuals. Study conclusions and caveats: An expected dependence of interdonor clonotype sharing on sequencing depth was noted. Owing to a small donor count, the genetic and exposure-history diversity represented was limited.

Assay: immunoSEQ multiplex PCR; the TCRdb copy retains only in-frame clones and omits some. The sample comprises 450,000 to 500,000 clones, 65% to 85% of which are singletons, and 9.5% to 15% rests with the top ten. This clone was observed many times. Its antigen is as yet unknown. Trimming cost V 4 bases and J 6 bases, with 16 bases left between them. Germline V gene data show CDR1 as LNHDA and CDR2 as SQIVND (reference sequence). CDR3 length equals 16 residues. The material sequenced was PBMCs. The chain couples TRBV19 to TRBJ1-6; D is uncertain. The sequence was collected from a middle-aged woman in good health. Some clones in this sample may be carry-over from other donors' samples. For the CDR3, the DNA is TGTGCCAGTAGTAGGCCGAAGAAGGAAAGTAATTCACCCCTCCACTTT. As protein: CASSRPKKESNSPLHF.